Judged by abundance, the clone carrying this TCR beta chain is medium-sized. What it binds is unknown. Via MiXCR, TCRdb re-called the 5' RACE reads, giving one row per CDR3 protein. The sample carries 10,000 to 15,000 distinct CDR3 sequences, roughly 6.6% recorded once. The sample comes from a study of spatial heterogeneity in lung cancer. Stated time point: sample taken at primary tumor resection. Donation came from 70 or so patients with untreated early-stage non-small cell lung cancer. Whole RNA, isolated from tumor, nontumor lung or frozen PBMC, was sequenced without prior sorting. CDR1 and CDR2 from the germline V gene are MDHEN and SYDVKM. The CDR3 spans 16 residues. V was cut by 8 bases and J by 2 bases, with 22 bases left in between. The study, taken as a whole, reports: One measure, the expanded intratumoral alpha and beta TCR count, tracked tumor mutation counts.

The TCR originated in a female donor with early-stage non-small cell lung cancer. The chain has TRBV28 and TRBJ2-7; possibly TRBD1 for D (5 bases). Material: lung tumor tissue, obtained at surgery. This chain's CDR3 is CASQGFQDSPPYEQYF. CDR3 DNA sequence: TGTGCCAGCCAAGGCTTCCAAGACAGCCCGCCCTACGAGCAGTACTTC. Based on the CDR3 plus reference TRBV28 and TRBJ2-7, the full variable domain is DVKVTQSSRYLVKRTGEKVFLECVQDMDHENMFWYRQDPGLGLRLIYFSYDVKMKEKGDIPEGYSVSREKKERFSLILESASTNQTSMYLCASQGFQDSPPYEQYFGPGTRLTVT.